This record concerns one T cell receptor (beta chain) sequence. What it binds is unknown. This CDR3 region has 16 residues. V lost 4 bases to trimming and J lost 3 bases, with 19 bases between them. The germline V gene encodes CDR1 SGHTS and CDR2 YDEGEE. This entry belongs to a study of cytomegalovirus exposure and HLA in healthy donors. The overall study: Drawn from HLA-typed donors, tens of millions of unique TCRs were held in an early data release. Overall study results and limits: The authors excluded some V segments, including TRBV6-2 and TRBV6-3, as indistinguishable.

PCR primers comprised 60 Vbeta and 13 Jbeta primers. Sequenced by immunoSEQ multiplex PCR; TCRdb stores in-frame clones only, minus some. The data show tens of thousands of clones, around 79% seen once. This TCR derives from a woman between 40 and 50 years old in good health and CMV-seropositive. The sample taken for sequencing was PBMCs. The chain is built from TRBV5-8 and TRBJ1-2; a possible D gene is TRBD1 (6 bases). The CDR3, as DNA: TGTGCCAGCAGCCGCGGCTCGGACAGCTACTACTATGGCTACACCTTC. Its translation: CASSRGSDSYYYGYTF.